This record looks at one T cell receptor beta chain sequence and its context. What antigen it recognizes has not been identified. The input lacks base qualities; no much larger clone sits a single base away. These data belong to a study of T cells in Graves' hyperthyroidism and ophthalmopathy (dated by TCRdb to about 2019). Regarding the research as a whole: Peripheral blood was collected at initial diagnosis, before any treatment. To identify distinguishing TCR V-J signatures, a discovery cohort of around 98 patients was used, comprising 43 with Graves' ophthalmopathy and around 57 with stable Graves' hyperthyroidism. Prospective prediction of ophthalmopathy was tested in an independent validation cohort consisting of 18 hyperthyroidism patients and approximately 16 patients who later progressed to ophthalmopathy. The 80 to 100 discovery patients were randomly divided into training and test sets at a 7:3 ratio. In roughly six Graves' hyperthyroidism patients, the study also compared T-cell repertoires from thyroid tissue with T-cell repertoires from blood. Following sampling, methimazole starting at 30 mg daily was given to hyperthyroidism patients, and high-dose intravenous methylprednisolone was given to ophthalmopathy patients. According to the paper, TCR Vbeta CDR3 sequencing was carried out on 120 to 150 peripheral blood samples, which came from fewer than 50 ophthalmopathy, under 80 hyperthyroidism and 17 progressor patients. The full study reports these points: Sample size was not statistically predetermined, and investigators were not blinded to group allocation. Ophthalmopathy was separated from stable hyperthyroidism by a 13 V-J signature model, with around 88% sensitivity and approximately 81% specificity obtained in cross-validation and 80%/75% obtained in testing. During validation, the model predicted progression to ophthalmopathy a median of approximately 7 months ahead of onset, with roughly 65% sensitivity and 72% to 80% specificity. Most expanded thyroid clonotypes (frequency above 0.001) were also found in blood, which suggests that blood repertoires may mirror thyroid immune responses.

TCR beta CDR3 regions were amplified from RNA transcripts. For the first round of RT-PCR on the TCR CDR3, the HTBI primer set was used together with the Qiagen OneStep RT-PCR kit. A second multiplex PCR round built the libraries, followed by size selection and purification. Paired-end sequencing of the libraries was performed with 100 bp reads on an Illumina HiSeq2000. From the authors' description of their analysis: Raw data were processed with SOAPnuke, discarding reads with adapters, uncalled bases, mean Phred below 15, or no exact constant-primer or identifier match. COPE v1.2.5 was used to merge high-quality paired reads, and clonotypes were defined as unique nucleotide sequences. MiTCR v1.1 was used to align the clonotypes against IMGT TRBV, TRBD and TRBJ reference segments. Analysis was restricted to V-J combinations with a frequency above 0.0001, which covered 98% to 99.2% of repertoires. The TCS score was defined as the ratio of F50 (clonal expansion) to E x V (chaos), calculated using BLOSUM62-based TCRdist between CDR3 peptides within each V-J. Welch's t-statistics and random forest reduced fewer than 600 V-J features to 10 to 15, which were used in a naive Bayes classifier (R e1071). The Morisita-Horn index was used to measure how similar the thyroid and blood repertoires were. TCRdb handled the public reads itself, with Q25 trimming in fastp and clone calling in MiXCR, and kept productive beta chains. Each entry merges the rows of one CDR3 protein and shows their most common DNA and genes. The V and J calls, along with clone size, are taken from TCRdb and not from the paper's own processing. Recorded for this sample are approximately 870,000 distinct CDR3 sequences; approximately 40% of them occurred a single time. About 9% of the sample comes from the top ten.

A patient counted as having stable Graves' hyperthyroidism if no progression to ophthalmopathy occurred over 18 months of follow-up. Hyperthyroidism patients were newly diagnosed, had a disease duration of under 2 months, and were aged 18 to 65 years. Exclusion was applied to patients with uncontrolled infections, other autoimmune diseases, pregnancy or lactation. Diagnoses were established on the basis of clinical symptoms, serum thyroxine and TRAb, thyroid ultrasound, and orbital computed tomography. PBMCs were separated from roughly 10 ml of fresh peripheral blood using Ficoll-Paque density gradient centrifugation. Trizol reagent was used to extract total RNA, and RNA quality was then checked on an Agilent 2100 Bioanalyzer. As encoded in the germline V gene (reference sequence), CDR1 is LNHNV while CDR2 is YYDKDF. Including the terminal cysteine and phenylalanine, the CDR3 comprises 15 residues. Left in the record is the CDR3 DNA by itself, 45 bases read in frame from the first base. The junction shows trimming of 3 bases on V and 3 bases on J, and the gene matches do not reach 6 bases of it.

The rearranged chain carries TRBV15 and TRBJ2-7; the central 9 bases match TRBD1. The sequenced sample was blood. The TCR comes from a man aged 18 to 30 with Graves' hyperthyroidism. The DNA is as follows: TGTGCCACCAGCAGTTTAGGGGACAGGGACTACGAGCAGTACTTC. Translated, it reads CATSSLGDRDYEQYF.